The 3 T cell receptor beta chains reported below all come from one sample, sequenced in a study of radiation and T cells in renal cell carcinoma. Time point noted: blood 4 weeks post-SBRT, at nephrectomy. Treatment here: 15 Gy SBRT to primary tumor, nephrectomy 4 weeks later. Assay used: immunoSEQ multiplex PCR; TCRdb lists only in-frame clones, some missing. Of around 100,000 clones in the sample, around 84% were seen once. The specimen was blood, collected from a patient whose treatment included radiotherapy and nephrectomy. The receptors come from a man aged 55 to 69 with renal cell carcinoma.

In its sample, this clone was seen once. This sequence joins TRBV18 and TRBJ2-6; no clear D gene. Deletions cut 2 bases from V and 2 bases from J, with 7 bases between. This CDR3 spans 15 amino acids. Germline CDR1 is KGHSH and CDR2 is LQKENI. The CDR3 loop reads CASSPGDPGANVLTF. The CDR3 region has the DNA TGTGCCAGCTCACCAGGGGATCCTGGGGCCAACGTCCTGACTTTC.

V gene TRBV5-1 combines with J gene TRBJ2-1; 9 bases line up with TRBD1. The ends lost 2 bases at V and 6 bases at J; junction bases unmatched: 9. CDR1 and CDR2 from the germline V gene are SGHRS and YFSETQ. This CDR3 region has 16 residues. CDR3 nucleotides: TGCGCCAGCAGCTTCCAAAGACAGGGGGTCCTCAATGAGCAGTTCTTC. It translates to CASSFQRQGVLNEQFF.

J is TRBJ1-4 and V is TRBV7-9; 7 bases are shared with TRBD1. Germline CDR1 and CDR2: SEHNR and FQNEAQ (reference sequence). CDR3 length equals 14 residues. V trimming: 1 base; J trimming: 8 bases; junction bases outside the gene matches: 4. The CDR3 DNA reads TGTGCCAGCAGCTTAGAGGGGGCGACCGAAAAACTGTTTTTT. Translated: CASSLEGATEKLFF.